This T cell receptor beta chain was captured in a study of Japanese encephalitis immunity and Zika vaccine responses (dated by TCRdb to the early 2020s). Regarding the study in general: Included participants received three 5.0 ug doses of alum-adjuvanted ZPIV at weeks 0, 4 and 28. Two to three months ahead of the first ZPIV dose, 11 to 12 participants were given JEV vaccine (IXIARO) as a two-dose regimen with the doses 28 days apart. Eleven to twelve participants received one dose of YFV vaccine (YF-VAX) before ZPIV, and about 9 participants were flavivirus-naive. For TCR sequencing, roughly 6 representative participants were chosen from each pre-vaccination group, with samples at week 0 (after pre-vaccination, before ZPIV) and week 52. TCR repertoires from three flavivirus-naive individuals were additionally analyzed at weeks 2, 6 and 52 after the start of ZPIV vaccination. For stimulation, either ZIKV structural-protein peptide pools divided into flavivirus-conserved and non-conserved sets were used, or JEV or YFV peptides matching the pre-vaccination. The ZIKV peptides, 15-mers that overlapped by 11 residues, were chosen for containing NetMHCpan/NetMHCII-predicted epitopes with affinity below 50 nM. The study asked whether earlier vaccination against Japanese encephalitis virus (JEV) or yellow fever virus (YFV) shaped CD4 T cell responses to the Zika vaccine. Here is what the overall study found, with its caveats: Compared with YFV-pre-vaccinated donors, JEV-pre-vaccinated donors had higher repertoire similarity across time-points and stimulations, indicating that more clonotypes were common to ZIKV and JEV stimulation. The samples grouped by participant and showed no similarity across individuals, which suggests that no public TCRs were detected. After ZPIV, repertoire richness of CD4 T cells responding to conserved ZIKV epitopes significantly decreased in JEV-pre-vaccinated donors. The individual peptides behind the cross-reactive responses were not identified because limits on sample size made peptide-pool deconvolution impossible. CD8 T cell responses of very low magnitude were detected against ZIKV peptide pools and were observed in only a few individuals. Rather than the whole vaccinated cohort, the analysis covered just a subset of trial participants, namely those who received three doses and had adequate samples.

This clonotype is hyperexpanded (1% or more) in terms of sample share. No clone much larger than this one lies a single base away; base qualities are absent. The library was obtained by 5' RACE. TCRbeta libraries were pooled in proportion to their sorted cell numbers before sequencing. Total RNA was extracted from sorted cells with RNAzol RT, and cDNA was synthesized with an oligo(dT) primer and a template-switching oligo. The TCRbeta V-CDR3-J region was PCR-amplified with Kapa HiFi using a SMARTer oligo primer and a TCRbeta constant-region primer. Illumina adaptors and sample-specific index barcodes were added in a second PCR, followed by HighPrep bead cleanup and Bioanalyzer confirmation of a band of roughly 650 bp. Libraries were sequenced on an Illumina MiSeq with 2x151 bp paired-end reads. The study's processing was this. An in-house Java program demultiplexed the reads, while MiXCR assigned TCRbeta annotations and counted clonotypes. Repertoire overlap was measured with Morisita-Horn indices from the R package vegan, along with UPGMA clustering and Circos plots of recurring clonotypes. Shannon diversity and richness were each normalized to the maximum value possible given the input cell numbers, so the resulting values fell between 0 and 1. CDR3beta sequences were aligned with MUSCLE, distances were computed with SeqinR, and multidimensional scaling was plotted in R. TCRdb reanalyzed the raw reads on its own, using fastp at Q25 for trimming and MiXCR for clone calling, and kept in-frame beta chains. CDR3 protein duplicates are merged, each entry listing the most common genes and DNA. TCRdb, not the authors, supplied the V and J calls. The sample table lists fewer than 250 distinct CDR3 sequences, 9% of them with a count of one. The top ten constitute 44% of the sample.

PBMCs were labeled with CellTrace CFSE and cultured for 6 to 7 days in RPMI with roughly 7.7% human serum plus peptide pools at roughly 1 ug/mL each. Unfixed proliferating CD4 T cells were sorted on a BD FACSAria as live CD56-CD19-CD16-CD3+CD4+ CFSE-low cells. Enrolled adults were healthy and seronegative for ZIKV, JEV, YFV, DENV and WNV by microneutralization screening. Samples came from a phase 1, double-blinded, randomized, placebo-controlled trial of an alum-adjuvanted Zika purified-inactivated virus (ZPIV) vaccine. Peripheral blood mononuclear cells were isolated using a standard procedure and then kept frozen in liquid nitrogen until they were used. At the junction V is shortened by 7 bases and J by 3 bases; bases outside the gene matches: 9. The CDR1 and CDR2 encoded by the germline V gene are MNHNS and SASEGT. Including cysteine and phenylalanine, the CDR3 has 15 amino acids. The read is trimmed to its CDR3 DNA, 45 bases read in frame from base 1.

Sequences were derived from antigen-activated CD4+ T cells from blood, cultured, sampled during a Zika inactivated vaccine study. Here the chain combines TRBV6-1 and TRBJ1-5, with 7 central nucleotides matching TRBD1. The receptor was derived from an adult woman who received an inactivated Zika virus vaccine. CDR3 protein: CASTWTGYSNQPQHF. In nucleotide form, the sequence is TGTGCCAGCACTTGGACAGGCTACTCCAATCAGCCCCAGCATTTT.